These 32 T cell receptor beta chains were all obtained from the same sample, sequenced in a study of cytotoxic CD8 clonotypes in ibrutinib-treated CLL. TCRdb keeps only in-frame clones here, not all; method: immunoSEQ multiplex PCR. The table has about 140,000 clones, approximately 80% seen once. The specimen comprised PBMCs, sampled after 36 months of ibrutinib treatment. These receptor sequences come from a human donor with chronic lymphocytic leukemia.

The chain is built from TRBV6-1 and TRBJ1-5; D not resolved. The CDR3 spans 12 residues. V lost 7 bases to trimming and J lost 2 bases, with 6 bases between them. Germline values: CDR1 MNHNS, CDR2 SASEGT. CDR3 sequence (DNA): TGTGCCAGCATGCCAGGCAATCAGCCCCAGCATTTT. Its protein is CASMPGNQPQHF.

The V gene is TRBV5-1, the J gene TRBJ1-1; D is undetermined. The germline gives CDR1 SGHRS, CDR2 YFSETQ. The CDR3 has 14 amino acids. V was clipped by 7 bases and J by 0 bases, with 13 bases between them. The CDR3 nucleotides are TGCGCCAGCCGAGATGGGAGGATGAACACTGAAGCTTTCTTT. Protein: CASRDGRMNTEAFF.

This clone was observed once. This CDR3 is CASSQEKTRAGVYEQYF. DNA for the CDR3: TGTGCCAGCAGCCAGGAGAAGACTAGAGCGGGGGTTTACGAGCAGTACTTC. V and J are TRBV4-2 and TRBJ2-7, with 8 bases fitting TRBD2. With V trimmed by 3 bases and J by 4 bases, 14 bases remained unmatched. The CDR3 covers 17 residues. Germline lookup yields CDR1 LGHNA and CDR2 YNFKEQ.

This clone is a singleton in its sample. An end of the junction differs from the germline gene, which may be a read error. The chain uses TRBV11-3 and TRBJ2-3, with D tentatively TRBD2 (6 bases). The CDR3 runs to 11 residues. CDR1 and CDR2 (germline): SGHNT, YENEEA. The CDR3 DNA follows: TGTGCCAGCAGCTGTAGTCCGGGACTCCATTTT. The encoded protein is CASSCSPGLHF.

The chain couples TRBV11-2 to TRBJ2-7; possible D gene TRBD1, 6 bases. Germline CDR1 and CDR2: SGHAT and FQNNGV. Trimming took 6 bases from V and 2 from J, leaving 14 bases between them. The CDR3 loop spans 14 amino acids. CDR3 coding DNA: TGTGCCAGCAGTTCCGGGACACCCGCCTACGAGCAGTACTTC. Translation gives CASSSGTPAYEQYF.

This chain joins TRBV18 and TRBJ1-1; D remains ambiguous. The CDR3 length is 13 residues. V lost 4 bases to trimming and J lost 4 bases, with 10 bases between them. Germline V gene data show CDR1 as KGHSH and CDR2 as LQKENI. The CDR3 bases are TGTGCCAGCTCACAACTAGGTGCCACTGAAGCTTTCTTT. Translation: CASSQLGATEAFF.

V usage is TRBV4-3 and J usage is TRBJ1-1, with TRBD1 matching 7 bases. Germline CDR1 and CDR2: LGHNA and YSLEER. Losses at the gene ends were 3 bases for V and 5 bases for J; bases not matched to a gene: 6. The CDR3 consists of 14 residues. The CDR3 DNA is TGCGCCAGCAGCCAGGCAGACAGGGCGACTGAAGCTTTCTTT. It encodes CASSQADRATEAFF.

CDR3 in DNA: TGCGCCAGCAGTAATGGCAATCAGCCCCAGCATTTT. Translated, it gives CASSNGNQPQHF. The chain employs TRBV4-1 and TRBJ1-5; no clear D gene. The CDR3 sequence is 12 residues long. Per germline, CDR1 MGHRA and CDR2 YSYEKL. V was clipped by 6 bases and J by 2 bases, with 5 bases between them.

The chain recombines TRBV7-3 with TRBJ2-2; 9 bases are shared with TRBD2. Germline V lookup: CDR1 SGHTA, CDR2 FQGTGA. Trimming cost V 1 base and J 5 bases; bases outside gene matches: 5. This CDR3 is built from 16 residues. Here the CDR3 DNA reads TGTGCCAGCAGCTTAATAGCGGGAGATCCGACCGGGGAGCTGTTTTTT. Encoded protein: CASSLIAGDPTGELFF.

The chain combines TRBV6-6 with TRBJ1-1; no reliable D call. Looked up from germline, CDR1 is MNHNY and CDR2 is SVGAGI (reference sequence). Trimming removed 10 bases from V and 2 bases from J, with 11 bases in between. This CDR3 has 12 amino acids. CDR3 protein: CATINTNTEAFF. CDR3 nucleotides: TGTGCCACCATTAACACTAACACTGAAGCTTTCTTT.

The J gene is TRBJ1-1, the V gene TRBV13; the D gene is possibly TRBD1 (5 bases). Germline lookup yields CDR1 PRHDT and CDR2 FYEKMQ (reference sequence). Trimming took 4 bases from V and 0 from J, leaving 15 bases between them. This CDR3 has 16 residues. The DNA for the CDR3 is TGTGCCAGCAGCTCCACCACCGGGGGGATGAACACTGAAGCTTTCTTT. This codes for CASSSTTGGMNTEAFF.

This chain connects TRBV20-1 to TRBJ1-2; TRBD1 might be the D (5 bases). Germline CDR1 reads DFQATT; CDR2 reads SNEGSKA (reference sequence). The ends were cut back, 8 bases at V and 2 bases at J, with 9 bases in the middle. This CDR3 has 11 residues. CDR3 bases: TGCAGTCAAGGGGTAAACTATGGCTACACCTTC. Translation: CSQGVNYGYTF.

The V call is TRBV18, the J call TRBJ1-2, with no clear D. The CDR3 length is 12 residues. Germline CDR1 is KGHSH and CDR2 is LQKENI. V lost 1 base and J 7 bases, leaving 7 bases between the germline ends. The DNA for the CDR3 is TGTGCCAGCTCACCACGGGAGGCTGGCTACACCTTC. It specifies CASSPREAGYTF.

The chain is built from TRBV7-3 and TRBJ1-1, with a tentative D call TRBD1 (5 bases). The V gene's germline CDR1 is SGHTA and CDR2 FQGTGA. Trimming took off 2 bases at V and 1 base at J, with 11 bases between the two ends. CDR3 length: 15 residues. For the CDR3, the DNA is TGTGCCAGCAGCTTAGGGAGGGGCAAGAACACTGAAGCTTTCTTT. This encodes CASSLGRGKNTEAFF.

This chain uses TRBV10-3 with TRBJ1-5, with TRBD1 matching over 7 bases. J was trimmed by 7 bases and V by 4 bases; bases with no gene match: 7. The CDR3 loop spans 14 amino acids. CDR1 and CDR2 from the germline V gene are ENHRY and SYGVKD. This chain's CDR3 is CAISGNRGGQPQHF. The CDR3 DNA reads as TGTGCCATCAGTGGGAACAGGGGTGGACAGCCCCAGCATTTT.

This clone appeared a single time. For the CDR3, the DNA is TGCGCCAGCAGCTTGTGGGACACCTATAGCACAGATACGCAGTATTTT. It encodes CASSLWDTYSTDTQYF. V gene TRBV5-1 combines with J gene TRBJ2-3; D perhaps matches TRBD1 (6 bases). CDR3 length: 16 amino acids. V lost 1 base, J lost 0 bases, and 12 bases lay in between. The germline CDR1 and CDR2 sequences are SGHRS and YFSETQ.

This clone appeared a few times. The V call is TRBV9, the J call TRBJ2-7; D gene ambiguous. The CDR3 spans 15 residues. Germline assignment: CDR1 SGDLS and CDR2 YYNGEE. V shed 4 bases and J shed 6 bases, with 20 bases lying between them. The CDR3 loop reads CASSPSLGSAIEQYF. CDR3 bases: TGTGCCAGCAGCCCCTCCCTAGGGTCGGCTATCGAGCAGTACTTC. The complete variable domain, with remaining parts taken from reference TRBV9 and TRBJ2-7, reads DSGVTQTPKHLITATGQRVTLRCSPRSGDLSVYWYQQSLDQGLQFLIQYYNGEERAKGNILERFSAQQFPDLHSELNLSSLELGDSALYFCASSPSLGSAIEQYFGPGTRLTVT.

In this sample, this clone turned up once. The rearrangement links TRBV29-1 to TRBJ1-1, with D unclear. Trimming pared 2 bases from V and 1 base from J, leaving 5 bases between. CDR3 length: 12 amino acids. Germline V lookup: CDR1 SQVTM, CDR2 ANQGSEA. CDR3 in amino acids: CSVERENTEAFF. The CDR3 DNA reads TGCAGCGTTGAACGGGAGAACACTGAAGCTTTCTTT. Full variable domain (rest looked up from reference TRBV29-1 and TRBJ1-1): SAVISQKPSRDICQRGTSLTIQCQVDSQVTMMFWYRQQPGQSLTLIATANQGSEATYESGFVIDKFPISRPNLTFSTLTVSNMSPEDSSIYLCSVERENTEAFFGQGTRLTVV.

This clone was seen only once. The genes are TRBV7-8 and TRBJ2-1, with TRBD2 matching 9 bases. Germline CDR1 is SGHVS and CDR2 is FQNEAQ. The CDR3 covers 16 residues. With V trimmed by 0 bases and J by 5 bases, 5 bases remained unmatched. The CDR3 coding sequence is TGTGCCAGCAGCTTAGCGCGCGGGGGGGCCAACAATGAGCAGTTCTTC. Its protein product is CASSLARGGANNEQFF. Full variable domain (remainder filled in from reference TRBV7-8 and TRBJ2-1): GAGVSQSPRYKVAKRGQDVALRCDPISGHVSLFWYQQALGQGPEFLTYFQNEAQLDKSGLPSDRFFAERPEGSVSTLKIQRTQQEDSAVYLCASSLARGGANNEQFFGPGTRLTVL.

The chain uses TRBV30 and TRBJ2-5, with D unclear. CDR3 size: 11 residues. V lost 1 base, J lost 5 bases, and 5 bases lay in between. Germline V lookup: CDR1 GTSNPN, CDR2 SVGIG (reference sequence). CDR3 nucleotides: TGTGCCTGGAGTGACTGGGAGACCCAGTACTTC. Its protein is CAWSDWETQYF.

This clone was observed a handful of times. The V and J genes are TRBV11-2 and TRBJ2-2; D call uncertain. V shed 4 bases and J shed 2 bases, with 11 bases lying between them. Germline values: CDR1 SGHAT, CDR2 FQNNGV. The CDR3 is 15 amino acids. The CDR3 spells CASSSRLLNTGELFF. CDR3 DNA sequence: TGTGCCAGCAGCTCCCGACTCCTAAACACCGGGGAGCTGTTTTTT.

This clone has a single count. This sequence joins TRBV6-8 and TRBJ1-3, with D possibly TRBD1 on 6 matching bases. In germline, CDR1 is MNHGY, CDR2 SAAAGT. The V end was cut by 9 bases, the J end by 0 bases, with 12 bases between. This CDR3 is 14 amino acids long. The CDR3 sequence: CARVDSTSGNTIYF. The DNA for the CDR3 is TGTGCCAGAGTGGACAGTACCTCTGGAAACACCATATATTTT.

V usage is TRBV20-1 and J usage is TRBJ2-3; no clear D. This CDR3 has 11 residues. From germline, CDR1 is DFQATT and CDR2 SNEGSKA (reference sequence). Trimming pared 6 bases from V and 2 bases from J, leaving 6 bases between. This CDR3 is CSAFHTDTQYF. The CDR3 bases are TGCAGTGCCTTTCACACAGATACGCAGTATTTT.

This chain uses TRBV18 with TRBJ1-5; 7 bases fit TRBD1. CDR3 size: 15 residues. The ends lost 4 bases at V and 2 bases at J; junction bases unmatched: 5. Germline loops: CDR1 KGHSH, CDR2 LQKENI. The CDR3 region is CASSLTGVGNQPQHF. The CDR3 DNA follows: TGTGCCAGCTCACTTACAGGGGTTGGCAATCAGCCCCAGCATTTT.

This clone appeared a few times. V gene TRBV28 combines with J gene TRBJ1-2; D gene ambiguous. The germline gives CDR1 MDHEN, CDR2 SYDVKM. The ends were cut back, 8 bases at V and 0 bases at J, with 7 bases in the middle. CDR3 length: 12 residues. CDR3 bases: TGTGCCAGCGGCAGACCTAACTATGGCTACACCTTC. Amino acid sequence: CASGRPNYGYTF.

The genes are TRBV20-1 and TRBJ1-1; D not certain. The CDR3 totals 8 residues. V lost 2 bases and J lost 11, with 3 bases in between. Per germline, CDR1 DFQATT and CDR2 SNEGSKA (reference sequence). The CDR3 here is CSARYAFF. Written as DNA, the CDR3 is TGCAGTGCTAGATACGCTTTCTTT.

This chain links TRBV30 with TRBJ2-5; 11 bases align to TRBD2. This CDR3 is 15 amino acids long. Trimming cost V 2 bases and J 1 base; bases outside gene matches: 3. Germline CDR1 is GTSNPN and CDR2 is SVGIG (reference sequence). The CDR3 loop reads CAWSPGLAVQETQYF. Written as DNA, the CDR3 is TGTGCCTGGAGTCCGGGACTAGCGGTCCAAGAGACCCAGTACTTC.

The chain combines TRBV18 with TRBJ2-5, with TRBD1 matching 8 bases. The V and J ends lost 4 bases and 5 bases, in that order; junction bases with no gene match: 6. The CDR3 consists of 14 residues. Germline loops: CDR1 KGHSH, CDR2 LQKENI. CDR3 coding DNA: TGTGCCAGCTCACTCACTCAGGGGGCCGAGACCCAGTACTTC. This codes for CASSLTQGAETQYF.

The CDR3 nucleotides are TGTGCCAGCAGCCCACCCAGGGATTTGGTGTACACTGAAGCTTTCTTT. The encoded protein is CASSPPRDLVYTEAFF. The chain couples TRBV2 to TRBJ1-1; D might be TRBD1 (5 bases). This CDR3 has 16 amino acids. V dropped 6 bases and J dropped 3 bases, with 20 bases sitting between them. Germline V gene lookup returns CDR1 SNHLY and CDR2 FYNNEI.

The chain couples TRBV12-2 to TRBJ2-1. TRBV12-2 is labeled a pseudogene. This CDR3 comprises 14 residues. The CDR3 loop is CASRLGKRHDEQFF. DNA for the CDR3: TGTGCAAGTCGCTTGGGAAAGCGCCACGATGAGCAGTTCTTC.

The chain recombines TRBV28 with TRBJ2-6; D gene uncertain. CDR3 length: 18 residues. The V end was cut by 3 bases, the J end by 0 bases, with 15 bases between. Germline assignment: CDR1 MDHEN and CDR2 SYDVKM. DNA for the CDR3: TGTGCCAGCAGTTTGTCAGAAGTAATAGACTCTGGGGCCAACGTCCTGACTTTC. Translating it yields CASSLSEVIDSGANVLTF.

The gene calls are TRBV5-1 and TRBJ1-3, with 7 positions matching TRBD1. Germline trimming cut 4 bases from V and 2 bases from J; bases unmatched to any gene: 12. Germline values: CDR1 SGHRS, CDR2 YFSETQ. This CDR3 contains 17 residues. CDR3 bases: TGCGCCAGCAGCCCCCTGGGAGGGGGCTCTACTGGAAACACCATATATTTT. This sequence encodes CASSPLGGGSTGNTIYF.